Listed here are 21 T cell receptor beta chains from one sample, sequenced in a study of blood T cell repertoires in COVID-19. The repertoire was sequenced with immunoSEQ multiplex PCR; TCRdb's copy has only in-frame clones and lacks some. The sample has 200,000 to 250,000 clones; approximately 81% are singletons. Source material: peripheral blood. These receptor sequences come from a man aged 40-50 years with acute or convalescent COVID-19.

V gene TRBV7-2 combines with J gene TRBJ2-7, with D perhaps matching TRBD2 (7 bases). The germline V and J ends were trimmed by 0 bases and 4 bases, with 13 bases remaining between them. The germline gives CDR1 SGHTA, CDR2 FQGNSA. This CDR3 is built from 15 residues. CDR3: CASSLAAGAGYEQYF. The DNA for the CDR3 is TGTGCCAGCAGCTTAGCCGCGGGGGCAGGGTACGAGCAGTACTTC.

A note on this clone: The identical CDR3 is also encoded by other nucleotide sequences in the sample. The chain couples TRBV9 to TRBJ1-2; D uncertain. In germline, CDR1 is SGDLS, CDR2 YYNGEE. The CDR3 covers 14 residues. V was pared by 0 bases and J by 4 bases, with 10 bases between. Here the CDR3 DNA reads TGTGCCAGCAGCGTAGCTCGGGAGTCCTATGGCTACACCTTC. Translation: CASSVARESYGYTF. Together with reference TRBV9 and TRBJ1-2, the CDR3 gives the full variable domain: DSGVTQTPKHLITATGQRVTLRCSPRSGDLSVYWYQQSLDQGLQFLIQYYNGEERAKGNILERFSAQQFPDLHSELNLSSLELGDSALYFCASSVARESYGYTFGSGTRLTVV.

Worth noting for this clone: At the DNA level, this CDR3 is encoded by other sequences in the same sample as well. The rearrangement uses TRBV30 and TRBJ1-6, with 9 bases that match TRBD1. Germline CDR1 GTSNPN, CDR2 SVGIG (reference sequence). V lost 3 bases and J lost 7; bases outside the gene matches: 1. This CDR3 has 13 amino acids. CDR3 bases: TGTGCCTGGAGGGACAGGGGAAATTCACCCCTCCACTTT. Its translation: CAWRDRGNSPLHF.

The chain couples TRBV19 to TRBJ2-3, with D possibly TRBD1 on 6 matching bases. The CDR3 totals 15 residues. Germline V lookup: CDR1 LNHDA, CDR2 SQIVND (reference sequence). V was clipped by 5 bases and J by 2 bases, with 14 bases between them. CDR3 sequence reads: CASSEYGGTTDTQYF. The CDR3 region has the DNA TGTGCCAGTAGTGAGTATGGGGGCACCACAGATACGCAGTATTTT.

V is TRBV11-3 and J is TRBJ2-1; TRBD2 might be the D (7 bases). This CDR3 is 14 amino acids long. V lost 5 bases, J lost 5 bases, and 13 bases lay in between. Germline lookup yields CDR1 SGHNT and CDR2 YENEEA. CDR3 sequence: CASSPRGADNEQFF. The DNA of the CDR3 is TGTGCCAGCAGCCCACGGGGGGCGGACAATGAGCAGTTCTTC.

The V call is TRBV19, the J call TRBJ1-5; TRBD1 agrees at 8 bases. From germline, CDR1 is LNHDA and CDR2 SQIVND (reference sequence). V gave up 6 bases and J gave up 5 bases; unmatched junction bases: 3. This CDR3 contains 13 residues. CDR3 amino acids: CASRTGDDQPQHF. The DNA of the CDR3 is TGTGCCAGTAGGACAGGGGATGATCAGCCCCAGCATTTT.

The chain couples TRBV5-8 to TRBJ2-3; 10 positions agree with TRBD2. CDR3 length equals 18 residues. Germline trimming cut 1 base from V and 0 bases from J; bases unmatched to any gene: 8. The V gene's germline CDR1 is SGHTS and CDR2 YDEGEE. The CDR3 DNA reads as TGTGCCAGCAGCTTGATAGCGGGGGGACGAGCCAGCACAGATACGCAGTATTTT. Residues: CASSLIAGGRASTDTQYF. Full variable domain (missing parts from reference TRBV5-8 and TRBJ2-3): EAGVTQSPTHLIKTRGQQATLRCSPISGHTSVYWYQQALGLGLQFLLWYDEGEERNRGNFPPRFSGRQFPNYSSELNVNALELEDSALYLCASSLIAGGRASTDTQYFGPGTRLTVL.

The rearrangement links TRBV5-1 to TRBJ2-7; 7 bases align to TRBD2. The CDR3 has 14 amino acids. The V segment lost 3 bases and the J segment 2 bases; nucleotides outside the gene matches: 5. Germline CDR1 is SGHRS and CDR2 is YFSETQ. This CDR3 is CASSSTSDPYEQYF. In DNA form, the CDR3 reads TGCGCCAGCAGCTCTACTAGCGACCCCTACGAGCAGTACTTC.

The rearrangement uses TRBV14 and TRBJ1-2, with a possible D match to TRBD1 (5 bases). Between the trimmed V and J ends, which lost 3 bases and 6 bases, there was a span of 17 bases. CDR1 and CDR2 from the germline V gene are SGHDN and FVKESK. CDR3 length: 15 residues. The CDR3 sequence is CASSHARGKGNGYTF. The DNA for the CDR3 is TGTGCCAGCAGCCATGCCCGGGGGAAAGGGAATGGCTACACCTTC.

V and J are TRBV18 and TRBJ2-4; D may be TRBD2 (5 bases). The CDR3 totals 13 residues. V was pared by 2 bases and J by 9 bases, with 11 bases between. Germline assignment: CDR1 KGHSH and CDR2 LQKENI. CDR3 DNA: TGTGCCAGCTCACCAGAGGGTCGGCGCATTCAGTACTTC. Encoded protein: CASSPEGRRIQYF. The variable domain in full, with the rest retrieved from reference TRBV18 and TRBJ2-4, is NAGVMQNPRHLVRRRGQEARLRCSPMKGHSHVYWYRQLPEEGLKFMVYLQKENIIDESGMPKERFSAEFPKEGPSILRIQQVVRGDSAAYFCASSPEGRRIQYFGAGTRLSVL.

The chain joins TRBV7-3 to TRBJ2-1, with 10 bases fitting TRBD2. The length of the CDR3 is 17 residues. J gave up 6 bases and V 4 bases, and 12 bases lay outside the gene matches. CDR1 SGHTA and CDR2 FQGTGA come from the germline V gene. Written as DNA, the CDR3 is TGTGCCAGCAGCTCCTCCTTGACTAGCGGGCGTGCCAATGAGCAGTTCTTC. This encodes CASSSSLTSGRANEQFF.

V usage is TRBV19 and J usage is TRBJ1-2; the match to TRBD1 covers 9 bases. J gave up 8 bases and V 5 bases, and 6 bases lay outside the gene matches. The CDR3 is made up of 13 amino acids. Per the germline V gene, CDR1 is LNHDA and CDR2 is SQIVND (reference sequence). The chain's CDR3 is CASSALDRGGYTF. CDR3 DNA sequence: TGTGCCAGTAGTGCTCTGGACAGGGGAGGCTACACCTTC.

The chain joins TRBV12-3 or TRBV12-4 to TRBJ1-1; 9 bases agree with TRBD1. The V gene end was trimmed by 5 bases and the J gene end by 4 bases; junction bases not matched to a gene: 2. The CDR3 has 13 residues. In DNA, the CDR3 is TGTGCCAGCAGTACGGACAGGGGCACTGAAGCTTTCTTT. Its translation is CASSTDRGTEAFF.

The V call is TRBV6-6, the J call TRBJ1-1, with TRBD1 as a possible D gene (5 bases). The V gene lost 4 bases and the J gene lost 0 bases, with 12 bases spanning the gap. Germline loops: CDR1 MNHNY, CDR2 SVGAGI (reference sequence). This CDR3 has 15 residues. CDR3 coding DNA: TGTGCCAGCAGTTCGGGGGAAATAATGAACACTGAAGCTTTCTTT. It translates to CASSSGEIMNTEAFF.

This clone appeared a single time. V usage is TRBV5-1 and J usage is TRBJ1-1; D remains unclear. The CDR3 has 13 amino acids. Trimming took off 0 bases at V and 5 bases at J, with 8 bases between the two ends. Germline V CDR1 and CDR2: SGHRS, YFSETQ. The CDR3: CASSLDPGTEAFF. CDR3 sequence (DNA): TGCGCCAGCAGCTTGGACCCGGGGACTGAAGCTTTCTTT.

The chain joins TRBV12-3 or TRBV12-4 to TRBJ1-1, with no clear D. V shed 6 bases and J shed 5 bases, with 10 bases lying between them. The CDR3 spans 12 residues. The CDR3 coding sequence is TGTGCCAGCAGCTATCCGAAAACTGAAGCTTTCTTT. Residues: CASSYPKTEAFF.

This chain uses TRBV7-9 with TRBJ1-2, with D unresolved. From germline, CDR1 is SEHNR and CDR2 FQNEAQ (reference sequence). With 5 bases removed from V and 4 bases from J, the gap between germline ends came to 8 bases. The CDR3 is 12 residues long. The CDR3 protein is CASSGEPYGYTF. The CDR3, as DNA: TGTGCCAGCAGCGGAGAACCCTATGGCTACACCTTC. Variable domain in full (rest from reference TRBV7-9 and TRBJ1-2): DTGVSQNPRHKITKRGQNVTFRCDPISEHNRLYWYRQTLGQGPEFLTYFQNEAQLEKSRLLSDRFSAERPKGSFSTLEIQRTEQGDSAMYLCASSGEPYGYTFGSGTRLTVV.

Written as DNA, the CDR3 is TGTGCCAGCAGTTTATATCCGACAGACTATGGCTACACCTTC. It is translated as CASSLYPTDYGYTF. The rearrangement joins TRBV28 to TRBJ1-2, with TRBD1 as a possible D gene (5 bases). Trimming took off 1 base at V and 3 bases at J, with 9 bases between the two ends. The CDR3 is 14 residues long. Germline V gene lookup returns CDR1 MDHEN and CDR2 SYDVKM.

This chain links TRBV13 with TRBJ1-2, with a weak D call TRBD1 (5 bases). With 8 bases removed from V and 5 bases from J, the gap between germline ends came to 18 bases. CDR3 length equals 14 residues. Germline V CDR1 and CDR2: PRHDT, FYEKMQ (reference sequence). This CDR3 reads CASRSRPQGYGYTF. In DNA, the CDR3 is TGTGCCAGCCGCTCGAGGCCCCAGGGTTATGGCTACACCTTC.

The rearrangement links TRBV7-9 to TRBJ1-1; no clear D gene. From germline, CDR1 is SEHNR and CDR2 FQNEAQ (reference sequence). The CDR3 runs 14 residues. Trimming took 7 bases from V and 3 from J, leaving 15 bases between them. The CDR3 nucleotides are TGTGCCAGCACCCGGGAGGAGGCGTACACTGAAGCTTTCTTT. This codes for CASTREEAYTEAFF.

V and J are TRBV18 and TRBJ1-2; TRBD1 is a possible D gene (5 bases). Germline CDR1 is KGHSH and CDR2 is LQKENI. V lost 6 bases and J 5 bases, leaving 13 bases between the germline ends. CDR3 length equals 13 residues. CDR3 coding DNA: TGTGCCAGCTCCTTACAGGATTGGTATGGCTACACCTTC. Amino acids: CASSLQDWYGYTF.